This record covers a single T cell receptor (beta chain). What it binds is unknown. Only in-frame clones appear in the TCRdb table, and some are missing; sequencing was by immunoSEQ multiplex PCR. This table has 65,000 or so clones, around 87% appearing once. This record comes from a study of CD4 T cells in relation to SARS-CoV-2 and coronaviruses. Unexposed donor CD4+ T cells date from about 2011-2018, before the COVID-19 pandemic. V was trimmed by 0 bases and J by 8 bases, leaving 11 bases between them. Germline CDR1 SGHKS, CDR2 YYEKEE (reference sequence). The CDR3 is 13 amino acids. Notes on the study in general: Crossreactivity was assessed only for spike protein, not other viral proteins. Each donor contributed either pre-pandemic or post-infection samples, not both.

Material for sequencing was memory CD4+ T cells from PBMCs. This sequence joins TRBV5-5 and TRBJ1-2; D not certain. This TCR came from a human donor in good health. The CDR3 bases are TGTGCCAGCAGCTTGGTACTGGTTATGGGCTACACCTTC. This gives the protein CASSLVLVMGYTF.